The clone carrying this T cell receptor (beta chain) was detected a few times. No antigen is known for it. This entry comes from a study of T-cell memory formation after mild COVID-19. Study as a whole: Largely, the TCR clusters proved donor specific. Broader study findings: Clones from the second wave (peaking day 37) had unconfirmed SARS-CoV-2 specificity. Whereas later expanders leaned CD4+, clones contracting day 15 to 85 showed a balanced CD4/CD8 makeup. A subset of responding clones appeared in pre-infection memory, suggesting cross-reactive memory joined.

TCRdb fed the 5' RACE reads into MiXCR, producing one record per CDR3 protein. The sample lists 30,000 to 45,000 distinct CDR3 sequences; over 10% were seen once. This TCR derives from a man younger than 35 who had mild COVID-19 (a few samples of this study predate the infection). Cell type and time point are not known. Sequencing was performed on PBMCs or a T cell subset sorted from them (not recorded which).

CDR3 coding DNA: TGCGCCAGCAGCCAAGAAGGCACAGGGCCAGATACGCAGTATTTT. This sequence encodes CASSQEGTGPDTQYF. The gene calls are TRBV4-1 and TRBJ2-3; the D gene is possibly TRBD1 (6 bases). CDR3 size: 15 residues. V lost 0 bases and J 4 bases, leaving 11 bases between the germline ends. Per germline, CDR1 MGHRA and CDR2 YSYEKL.